This T cell receptor (beta chain) was captured in a study of CD8+CD57+ T cells in acquired aplastic anemia. Across the study: The mean DNA yield obtained from sorted CD4+ and CD8+ cells came to 3.2 ug.

All patients picked for sequencing had shown, by flow cytometry, an expansion of CD8+CD57+ cells. All patients had severe acquired aplastic anemia. No therapy had been given to the patients at the time of blood sampling. TCR beta VDJ and CDR3 profiling used genomic DNA as template. In TCRdb, the reads were re-called with MiXCR into one record per CDR3 protein. The table records 210,000 or so distinct CDR3 sequences, almost 50% of them present only once. The CDR3 has 11 residues. Germline CDR1 is SGHDN and CDR2 is FVKESK. Comments on this clonotype: The antigen is not known. An end of the junction differs from the germline gene, which may be a read error.

General study findings and limits: Patients and controls shared twenty-nine CD8+ CDR3 sequences, highly expressed in patients.

The source of this sequence is a human donor with aplastic anemia. The rearrangement joins TRBV14 to TRBJ2-7; D is undetermined. What was sequenced was sorted CD4+, CD8+, or CD8+CD57+ T cells (not recorded which) from PBMCs. The CDR3 DNA reads TGTGCCAGCAGCCGAGCGTACGAGCAGTGCTTC. Residues: CASSRAYEQCF.